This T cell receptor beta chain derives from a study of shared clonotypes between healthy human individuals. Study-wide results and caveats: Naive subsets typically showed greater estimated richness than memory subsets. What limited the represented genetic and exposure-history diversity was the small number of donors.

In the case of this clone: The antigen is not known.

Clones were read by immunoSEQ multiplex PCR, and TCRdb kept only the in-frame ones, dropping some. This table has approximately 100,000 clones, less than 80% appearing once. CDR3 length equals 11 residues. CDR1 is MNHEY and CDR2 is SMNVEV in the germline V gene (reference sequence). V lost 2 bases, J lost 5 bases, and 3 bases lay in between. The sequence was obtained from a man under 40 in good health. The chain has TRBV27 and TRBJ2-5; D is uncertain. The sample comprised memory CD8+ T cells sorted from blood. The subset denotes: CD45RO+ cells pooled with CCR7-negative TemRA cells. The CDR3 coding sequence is TGTGCCAGCAGTTTAGGGGAGACCCAGTACTTC. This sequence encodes CASSLGETQYF.